The next 28 T cell receptor beta chains were all read from a single sample in a study of cytomegalovirus exposure and HLA in healthy donors. With 60 Vbeta and 13 Jbeta primers, the PCR was carried out. The method was immunoSEQ multiplex PCR; TCRdb's version includes in-frame clones alone and lacks a portion of them. The table has some 67,000 clones, about 71% seen once. The sequencing input was PBMCs. The receptors come from a man aged 60-69 years in good health and CMV-seropositive.

This chain connects TRBV27 to TRBJ1-5; 9 nucleotides agree with TRBD1. CDR3 length: 13 residues. V shed 8 bases and J 6 bases; nucleotides not matched to a gene: 5. The V gene's germline CDR1 is MNHEY and CDR2 SMNVEV (reference sequence). CDR3 amino acids: CASGTGIGQPQHF. In DNA, the CDR3 is TGTGCCAGCGGGACAGGGATCGGTCAGCCCCAGCATTTT.

In its sample, this clone was seen a few times. This sequence joins TRBV10-3 and TRBJ1-6; 11 nucleotides agree with TRBD1. V shed 2 bases and J 8 bases; nucleotides not matched to a gene: 8. This CDR3 has 17 residues. The germline gives CDR1 ENHRY, CDR2 SYGVKD. CDR3 sequence reads: CAISETGQGAGYSPLHF. The CDR3 DNA sequence: TGTGCCATCAGTGAGACCGGACAGGGGGCCGGGTATTCACCCCTCCACTTT.

The J gene is TRBJ1-1, the V gene TRBV11-3; D is perhaps TRBD1 (5 bases). Germline V gives CDR1 SGHNT, CDR2 YENEEA. With 5 bases removed from V and 4 bases from J, the gap between germline ends came to 14 bases. The CDR3 has 14 residues. CDR3 nucleotides: TGTGCCAGCAGCCAAATAAGCGGGGGCACTGAAGCTTTCTTT. Its protein is CASSQISGGTEAFF.

This CDR3 is CASSLGTGSEEQYF. The CDR3 DNA follows: TGTGCCAGCAGCCTCGGGACAGGGTCTGAAGAGCAGTACTTC. The chain combines TRBV28 with TRBJ2-7, with TRBD1 identical over 9 bases. V was pared by 6 bases and J by 7 bases, with 10 bases of the junction left unmatched. This CDR3 is built from 14 residues. Germline CDR1 is MDHEN and CDR2 is SYDVKM.

The V call is TRBV29-1, the J call TRBJ1-5; TRBD1 matches 10 bases. The CDR3 has 14 residues. Germline CDR1 and CDR2: SQVTM and ANQGSEA. V was pared by 5 bases and J by 5 bases, with 6 bases of the junction left unmatched. The CDR3 loop reads CSVRDRGDYQPQHF. CDR3 DNA: TGCAGCGTTCGGGACAGGGGAGATTATCAGCCCCAGCATTTT.

This rearrangement joins TRBV7-9 to TRBJ2-7; the D gene is possibly TRBD1 (5 bases). The CDR3 loop spans 14 amino acids. The germline V gene has CDR1 SEHNR and CDR2 FQNEAQ (reference sequence). V lost 4 bases and J lost 0, with 10 bases in between. This CDR3 reads CASSSPTDSYEQYF. CDR3 nucleotides: TGTGCCAGCAGCTCCCCGACAGACTCCTACGAGCAGTACTTC.

The chain has TRBV5-4 and TRBJ2-2; 8 nucleotides agree with TRBD2. Germline lookup yields CDR1 SGHNT and CDR2 YYREEE (reference sequence). The CDR3 contains 16 residues. V lost 1 base to trimming and J lost 6 bases; unmatched junction nucleotides: 8. CDR3 nucleotide sequence: TGTGCCAGCAGCTTGACGAGCGGGAGCGGGGCCGGGGAGCTGTTTTTT. This encodes CASSLTSGSGAGELFF.

V and J are TRBV11-2 and TRBJ2-5, with D possibly matching TRBD2 (5 bases). CDR1 is SGHAT and CDR2 is FQNNGV in the germline V gene. The CDR3 covers 13 residues. Trimming removed 3 bases at V and 4 bases at J, with 9 bases between. CDR3 DNA sequence: TGTGCCAGCAGCTTCGCTGGAGGAGAGACCCAGTACTTC. Its protein is CASSFAGGETQYF.

This clone is termed medium-sized. The V and J genes are TRBV6-4 and TRBJ2-1; D may be TRBD2 (6 bases). V was pared by 2 bases and J by 11 bases, with 16 bases between. The germline CDR1 and CDR2 sequences are MRHNA and SNTAGT. The CDR3 loop spans 14 amino acids. The DNA for the CDR3 is TGTGCCAGCAGTGACAATCCCCCCGGAGGGCAGCAGTTCTTC. It yields the protein CASSDNPPGGQQFF.

The chain recombines TRBV11-3 with TRBJ2-7; 7 bases line up with TRBD2. Germline V CDR1 and CDR2: SGHNT, YENEEA. The V segment lost 3 bases and the J segment 3 bases; nucleotides outside the gene matches: 8. The CDR3 runs 15 residues. CDR3 DNA: TGTGCCAGCAGCTTTAACGGCGGGAGTATCTACGAGCAGTACTTC. Amino acid sequence: CASSFNGGSIYEQYF.

This clone was recorded only once. This CDR3 is CASSWTAYSNQPQHF. The CDR3 region has the DNA TGTGCCAGCAGTTGGACAGCTTATAGCAATCAGCCCCAGCATTTT. The chain has TRBV28 and TRBJ1-5, with D tentatively TRBD1 (6 bases). The germline V gene has CDR1 MDHEN and CDR2 SYDVKM. The CDR3 is 15 amino acids. Trimming shortened V by 4 bases and J by 0 bases, and 10 bases separated the two germline ends.

This CDR3 reads CASSFGGAQETQYF. CDR3 DNA sequence: TGTGCCAGCAGCTTCGGGGGGGCGCAAGAGACCCAGTACTTC. The chain has TRBV5-4 and TRBJ2-5; 8 bases align to TRBD2. CDR3 length equals 14 residues. The germline CDR1 and CDR2 sequences are SGHNT and YYREEE (reference sequence). With 2 bases clipped from V and 2 bases from J, the junction kept 2 bases outside the gene matches.

Here the CDR3 reads CSVDSLGLAGGVWSPGELFF. CDR3 nucleotides: TGCAGCGTTGATTCCTTGGGACTAGCGGGAGGGGTGTGGTCCCCCGGGGAGCTGTTTTTT. The V call is TRBV29-1, the J call TRBJ2-2; TRBD2 agrees at 16 bases. CDR3 length: 20 residues. The V segment lost 3 bases and the J segment 6 bases; nucleotides outside the gene matches: 16. Per germline, CDR1 SQVTM and CDR2 ANQGSEA.

This chain uses TRBV6-1 with TRBJ1-5, with 7 bases matching TRBD1. The CDR3 spans 13 residues. The J segment lost 6 bases and the V segment lost 7 bases, leaving 6 bases of the junction unmatched. Germline CDR1 is MNHNS and CDR2 is SASEGT. The chain's CDR3 is CASTAGQTQPQHF. CDR3 nucleotides: TGTGCCAGCACCGCGGGACAGACTCAGCCCCAGCATTTT.

This sequence joins TRBV7-2 and TRBJ1-2; TRBD1 might be the D (6 bases). There are 16 residues in the CDR3. Between the trimmed V and J ends, which lost 3 bases and 4 bases, there was a span of 18 bases. Germline V lookup: CDR1 SGHTA, CDR2 FQGNSA. The CDR3 DNA sequence: TGTGCCAGCAGCTTGCAAAACAGGGCGGACAGCTATGGCTACACCTTC. It encodes CASSLQNRADSYGYTF.

The J gene is TRBJ2-7, the V gene TRBV4-2, with D tentatively TRBD1 (6 bases). CDR1 LGHNA and CDR2 YNFKEQ come from the germline V gene. The CDR3 runs 13 residues. Trimming took 4 bases from V and 4 from J, leaving 11 bases between them. The CDR3 DNA reads TGTGCCAGCAGCCTCGCGGACAGTTACGAGCAGTACTTC. Encoded protein: CASSLADSYEQYF.

This clone has a handful of counts. The chain links TRBV11-2 to TRBJ2-3; 8 nucleotides agree with TRBD1. This CDR3 contains 14 residues. V shed 5 bases, J shed 1 base, and the junction held 2 bases outside the gene matches. CDR1 and CDR2 (germline): SGHAT, FQNNGV. CDR3: CASSPTGGTDTQYF. CDR3 DNA sequence: TGTGCCAGCAGCCCGACAGGGGGCACAGATACGCAGTATTTT.

This clone was detected a few times. The rearrangement joins TRBV28 to TRBJ1-1; no reliable D call. The CDR3 has 16 residues. The germline V gene has CDR1 MDHEN and CDR2 SYDVKM. V lost 2 bases and J lost 0, with 13 bases in between. The CDR3 here is CASSLPLDGVNTEAFF. In DNA, the CDR3 is TGTGCCAGCAGTTTACCCCTGGACGGGGTGAACACTGAAGCTTTCTTT.

This clone was picked up one time. The chain recombines TRBV6-6 with TRBJ2-7, with a weak D call TRBD1 (8 bases). Between the trimmed V and J ends, which lost 4 bases and 4 bases, there was a span of 14 bases. Germline CDR1 and CDR2: MNHNY and SVGAGI (reference sequence). The CDR3 runs 14 residues. The CDR3, as DNA: TGTGCCAGCAGTTTCGGACAGGGAGGGTACGAGCAGTACTTC. It encodes CASSFGQGGYEQYF.

The chain joins TRBV5-4 to TRBJ1-2; TRBD1 is a possible D gene (5 bases). Trimming pared 1 base from V and 4 bases from J, leaving 11 bases between. Germline V gene lookup returns CDR1 SGHNT and CDR2 YYREEE (reference sequence). The CDR3 length is 14 residues. For the CDR3, the DNA is TGTGCCAGCAGCTTGAAGGGGAACAGCTATGGCTACACCTTC. Protein: CASSLKGNSYGYTF.

The table lists this clone with a few counts. This rearrangement joins TRBV6-5 to TRBJ1-5; D remains ambiguous. The V end lost 6 bases, the J end lost 2 bases, and 8 bases lay between the germline ends. The CDR3 covers 13 residues. Germline CDR1 reads MNHEY; CDR2 reads SVGAGI. The CDR3 DNA reads as TGTGCCAGCAGCAGAATTGGCAATCAGCCCCAGCATTTT. This gives the protein CASSRIGNQPQHF.

The rearrangement joins TRBV10-3 to TRBJ2-7; 10 bases agree with TRBD1. The CDR3 is 14 amino acids. V trimming: 6 bases; J trimming: 5 bases; junction bases outside the gene matches: 7. From germline, CDR1 is ENHRY and CDR2 SYGVKD. The CDR3: CAISPRDRGHEQYF. CDR3 nucleotides: TGTGCCATCAGCCCCCGGGACAGGGGCCACGAGCAGTACTTC.

The CDR3 protein is CASSQDSGNGAGELFF. In DNA, the CDR3 is TGTGCCAGCAGCCAAGATAGCGGGAATGGAGCCGGGGAGCTGTTTTTT. This rearrangement joins TRBV2 to TRBJ2-2, with 8 bases matching TRBD2. Germline V CDR1 and CDR2: SNHLY, FYNNEI. V was clipped by 6 bases and J by 6 bases; unmatched bases: 12. This CDR3 has 16 amino acids.

The rearrangement uses TRBV7-8 and TRBJ2-5, with D perhaps matching TRBD1 (6 bases). Looked up from germline, CDR1 is SGHVS and CDR2 is FQNEAQ. V lost 4 bases to trimming and J lost 5 bases, with 11 bases between them. The CDR3 is 13 amino acids. The chain's CDR3 is CASSSRGWETQYF. CDR3 bases: TGTGCCAGCAGCTCCAGGGGCTGGGAGACCCAGTACTTC.

V usage is TRBV2 and J usage is TRBJ1-4; 8 bases map to TRBD1. This CDR3 has 14 amino acids. Germline V gene data show CDR1 as SNHLY and CDR2 as FYNNEI. The trim removed 8 bases at V and 8 bases at J, leaving 10 bases unmatched. CDR3: CASGGTGGGEKLFF. CDR3 DNA sequence: TGTGCCAGCGGGGGGACAGGAGGTGGGGAAAAACTGTTTTTT.

Concerning this clone itself: The junction departs from germline at one end; a sequencing error may be responsible. The chain carries TRBV30 and TRBJ1-4; 8 nucleotides line up with TRBD1. The CDR3 is 11 amino acids. Looked up from germline, CDR1 is GTSNPN and CDR2 is SVGIG (reference sequence). The CDR3, as DNA: TGTGCCTGGAGCGCGAACGGGACAGGAGTTTTT. Its protein is CAWSANGTGVF.

V gene TRBV15 combines with J gene TRBJ2-7; D possibly corresponds to TRBD2 (6 bases). CDR1 is LNHNV and CDR2 is YYDKDF in the germline V gene (reference sequence). There are 14 residues in the CDR3. Trimming took 3 bases from V and 1 from J, leaving 10 bases between them. The CDR3 loop is CATSREGQSYEQYF. CDR3 DNA: TGTGCCACCAGCAGGGAGGGGCAGTCCTACGAGCAGTACTTC.

This chain joins TRBV7-9 and TRBJ1-1, with D possibly TRBD1 on 6 matching bases. The germline gives CDR1 SEHNR, CDR2 FQNEAQ (reference sequence). Trimming removed 5 bases from V and 4 bases from J, with 17 bases in between. The CDR3 contains 15 residues. CDR3 bases: TGTGCCAGCAGCAACCACAGGGAAGGCCGCACTGAAGCTTTCTTT. Its protein product is CASSNHREGRTEAFF.